The TCR beta chain under discussion was sequenced for a study of blood T cell repertoires in COVID-19. Whole-study context: COVID-19 samples from acute and convalescent phases originated in the United States, Italy and Spain. The cDNA or gDNA used as material had been derived from T cells, B-cell-depleted T cells, or PBMCs.

The CDR3 is made up of 13 amino acids. Germline CDR1 KGHDR, CDR2 SFDVKD. Deletions cut 3 bases from V and 3 bases from J, with 7 bases between. The method was immunoSEQ multiplex PCR; TCRdb's version includes in-frame clones alone and lacks a portion of them. The sample holds about 480,000 clones, roughly 90% seen once. Residents of about two dozen US areas, aged roughly 18 to 89 years, made up the participants. The chain is built from TRBV24-1 and TRBJ1-1; D uncertain. The TCR originated in a woman aged 40 to 50 who had recovered from COVID-19. Sequenced: PBMCs or T cells enriched from blood (not recorded which). The CDR3 bases are TGTGCCACCAGTGATCCTGTTCACACTGAAGCTTTCTTT. It codes for CATSDPVHTEAFF.